These 26 T cell receptor beta chains originate from one sample sequenced in a study of T cells after yellow fever vaccination. Each CDR3 protein is one row after TCRdb ran MiXCR on the 5' RACE reads. This table holds just under 600,000 distinct CDR3 sequences, less than 15% found once. Sequencing used PBMCs, obtained on the day of the yellow fever booster vaccination. The receptors were sampled from a young man who received the YFV17D yellow fever vaccine.

The chain joins TRBV3-1 to TRBJ1-5; 7 bases map to TRBD1. Trimming removed 2 bases from V and 6 bases from J; junction bases left unmatched: 1. CDR3 length equals 13 residues. Germline CDR1 LGHDT, CDR2 YNNKEL (reference sequence). Here the CDR3 DNA reads TGTGCCAGCAGCCAAAGGGGGCGTCAGCCCCAGCATTTT. It specifies CASSQRGRQPQHF.

The V gene is TRBV6-5, the J gene TRBJ1-4, with D perhaps TRBD1 (5 bases). This CDR3 has 15 residues. Germline assignment: CDR1 MNHEY and CDR2 SVGAGI. Trimming cost V 1 base and J 8 bases, with 14 bases left between them. CDR3 coding DNA: TGTGCCAGCAGTTACTGGGGGAGGATTGAGGAAAAACTGTTTTTT. It codes for CASSYWGRIEEKLFF.

The V gene is TRBV20-1, the J gene TRBJ2-7; 9 bases align to TRBD2. The ends lost 0 bases at V and 4 bases at J; junction bases unmatched: 16. The length of the CDR3 is 18 residues. The V gene's germline CDR1 is DFQATT and CDR2 SNEGSKA (reference sequence). DNA for the CDR3: TGCAGTGCTAGAGAAGGGCTAGCGGGATCTTTAGGGCTATACGAGCAGTACTTC. It translates to CSAREGLAGSLGLYEQYF.

The J gene is TRBJ2-5, the V gene TRBV5-1, with D maybe TRBD1 (5 bases). V shed 2 bases and J shed 5 bases, with 13 bases lying between them. Germline V lookup: CDR1 SGHRS, CDR2 YFSETQ. This CDR3 spans 14 amino acids. CDR3 loop: CASSLQALRETQYF. CDR3 coding DNA: TGCGCCAGCAGCTTACAGGCCCTCCGGGAGACCCAGTACTTC.

This sequence joins TRBV27 and TRBJ2-2, with unresolved D. V was clipped by 3 bases and J by 7 bases, with 15 bases between them. The CDR3 extends over 15 amino acids. Germline lookup yields CDR1 MNHEY and CDR2 SMNVEV (reference sequence). The CDR3 loop is CASSFRRSGDGELFF. For the CDR3, the DNA is TGTGCCAGCAGTTTTCGAAGGAGTGGAGACGGGGAGCTGTTTTTT.

This chain joins TRBV11-2 and TRBJ2-1, with D perhaps TRBD2 (5 bases). CDR1 and CDR2 from the germline V gene are SGHAT and FQNNGV. This CDR3 is built from 18 residues. Trimming pared 4 bases from V and 4 bases from J, leaving 23 bases between. CDR3 DNA sequence: TGTGCCAGCAGCTCCATCCCGGGGTGGACCAGATCATACAATGAGCAGTTCTTC. Its translation is CASSSIPGWTRSYNEQFF.

This clonotype was counted only a few times. This rearrangement joins TRBV6-5 to TRBJ1-3; unclear D gene. The CDR3 totals 15 residues. The V end lost 6 bases, the J end lost 0 bases, and 12 bases lay between the germline ends. CDR1 is MNHEY, CDR2 SVGAGI, per germline. The CDR3, as DNA: TGTGCCAGCAGCTTAGGACGGAACTCTGGAAACACCATATATTTT. Its translation: CASSLGRNSGNTIYF.

This clonotype appeared a few times. The chain has TRBV6-2 or TRBV6-3 and TRBJ2-5, with TRBD2 matching over 10 bases. The CDR3 loop spans 17 amino acids. V shed 6 bases, J shed 5 bases, and the junction held 15 bases outside the gene matches. The germline gives CDR1 MNHEY, CDR2 SVGEGT. Here the CDR3 reads CASRPRTSGKRVETQYF. CDR3 in DNA: TGTGCCAGCAGACCACGGACTAGCGGAAAACGGGTTGAGACCCAGTACTTC.

V usage is TRBV2 and J usage is TRBJ1-6, with no clear D. The CDR3 is made up of 15 amino acids. Germline V lookup: CDR1 SNHLY, CDR2 FYNNEI. The ends were cut back, 1 base at V and 10 bases at J, with 14 bases in the middle. CDR3 region: CASSEGPGKGSPLHF. As DNA, the CDR3 is TGTGCCAGCAGTGAAGGCCCCGGGAAAGGGTCACCCCTCCACTTT.

The table lists this clonotype with many counts. This chain joins TRBV7-8 and TRBJ2-3, with unresolved D. The germline CDR1 and CDR2 sequences are SGHVS and FQNEAQ. The CDR3 loop spans 14 amino acids. V lost 0 bases and J 1 base, leaving 5 bases between the germline ends. CDR3 protein: CASSLALGTDTQYF. The CDR3 coding sequence is TGTGCCAGCAGCTTAGCATTGGGCACAGATACGCAGTATTTT.

The genes are TRBV12-5 and TRBJ2-7, with a tentative D call TRBD2 (5 bases). This CDR3 region has 16 residues. The ends were cut back, 7 bases at V and 1 base at J, with 20 bases in the middle. Germline CDR1 reads LGHNT; CDR2 reads FRNRAP. The CDR3 region is CASAHTRTPQSYEQYF. The DNA of the CDR3 is TGTGCTAGTGCCCATACTAGGACGCCACAATCCTACGAGCAGTACTTC.

The rearrangement uses TRBV18 and TRBJ2-2; 8 bases align to TRBD2. There are 15 residues in the CDR3. Unmatched junction bases numbered 7, after V lost 5 bases and J lost 5 bases. Germline CDR1 is KGHSH and CDR2 is LQKENI. CDR3 nucleotides: TGTGCCAGCTCAACGAGCGGGAGTGCGACCGGGGAGCTGTTTTTT. This gives the protein CASSTSGSATGELFF.

This chain links TRBV30 with TRBJ2-1; the D is unclear. V lost 5 bases and J 0 bases, leaving 5 bases between the germline ends. The CDR3 consists of 12 residues. Germline CDR1 and CDR2: GTSNPN and SVGIG (reference sequence). The DNA for the CDR3 is TGTGCCTGGGGGGTCTCCTACAATGAGCAGTTCTTC. This codes for CAWGVSYNEQFF.

This clonotype was picked up a small number of times. The chain carries TRBV20-1 and TRBJ2-3; D perhaps matches TRBD2 (7 bases). This CDR3 is built from 14 residues. Germline CDR1 is DFQATT and CDR2 is SNEGSKA (reference sequence). Between the trimmed V and J ends, which lost 1 base and 4 bases, there was a span of 12 bases. CDR3 residues: CSARGGGAPDTQYF. Written as DNA, the CDR3 is TGCAGTGCTAGAGGGGGGGGGGCCCCAGATACGCAGTATTTT.

The rearrangement links TRBV20-1 to TRBJ2-7; 13 nucleotides agree with TRBD2. The CDR3 has 16 amino acids. Trimming removed 1 base from V and 4 bases from J; junction bases left unmatched: 7. CDR1 is DFQATT, CDR2 SNEGSKA, per germline (reference sequence). CDR3: CSARVWGTSGTYEQYF. Written as DNA, the CDR3 is TGCAGTGCTAGAGTGTGGGGGACTAGCGGGACTTACGAGCAGTACTTC.

J is TRBJ2-3 and V is TRBV12-5; perhaps TRBD2 as D (6 bases). CDR1 is LGHNT, CDR2 FRNRAP, per germline. The CDR3 totals 17 residues. Trimming shortened V by 3 bases and J by 3 bases, and 19 bases separated the two germline ends. Here the CDR3 reads CASGLGPKDGGTDTQYF. CDR3 in DNA: TGTGCTAGTGGTTTAGGGCCGAAGGATGGGGGGACAGATACGCAGTATTTT.

V is TRBV12-5 and J is TRBJ2-2; D perhaps matches TRBD2 (5 bases). The germline CDR1 and CDR2 sequences are LGHNT and FRNRAP. V lost 7 bases and J 0 bases, leaving 12 bases between the germline ends. The CDR3 contains 15 residues. The DNA of the CDR3 is TGTGCTAGTGTCTTGGAGGAGCCGAACACCGGGGAGCTGTTTTTT. Translating gives CASVLEEPNTGELFF.

This chain connects TRBV4-3 to TRBJ2-2; D is possibly TRBD1 (6 bases). Trimming took 0 bases from V and 4 from J, leaving 12 bases between them. The CDR3 runs to 16 residues. Looked up from germline, CDR1 is LGHNA and CDR2 is YSLEER. CDR3 region: CASSQDPGVGTGELFF. The CDR3 bases are TGCGCCAGCAGCCAAGATCCAGGGGTGGGCACCGGGGAGCTGTTTTTT.

There are many counts of this clonotype. The chain has TRBV20-1 and TRBJ2-5; maybe TRBD2 (5 bases). Per germline, CDR1 DFQATT and CDR2 SNEGSKA (reference sequence). The CDR3 runs 12 residues. V lost 6 bases, J lost 3 bases, and 11 bases lay in between. CDR3 nucleotides: TGCAGTGCAGCGCTCGGGAAAGAGACCCAGTACTTC. It is translated as CSAALGKETQYF.

The chain carries TRBV19 and TRBJ1-1; D gene uncertain. V was trimmed by 8 bases and J by 2 bases, leaving 9 bases between them. Germline V CDR1 and CDR2: LNHDA, SQIVND (reference sequence). The CDR3 sequence is 12 residues long. As DNA, the CDR3 is TGTGCCAGTGTGATTGGTAACACTGAAGCTTTCTTT. It codes for CASVIGNTEAFF.

The chain recombines TRBV5-1 with TRBJ2-5; D ambiguous. The CDR3 loop spans 16 amino acids. The germline V and J ends were trimmed by 4 bases and 0 bases, with 16 bases remaining between them. Germline V CDR1 and CDR2: SGHRS, YFSETQ. This chain's CDR3 is CASSPGVGRDQETQYF. The DNA for the CDR3 is TGCGCCAGCAGCCCCGGAGTGGGCCGAGACCAAGAGACCCAGTACTTC.

This clonotype has more than one count but fewer than ten. The chain has TRBV4-3 and TRBJ1-6; D remains ambiguous. The CDR3 covers 16 residues. V dropped 4 bases and J dropped 0 bases, with 10 bases sitting between them. CDR1 and CDR2 (germline): LGHNA, YSLEER. The CDR3 DNA sequence: TGCGCCAGCAGCCGTGACGCCAGCTCCTATAATTCACCCCTCCACTTT. It specifies CASSRDASSYNSPLHF.

In this sample, this clonotype turned up a few times. DNA for the CDR3: TGTGCCAGCAGCGCCGAAAGTCCCCCTTACAATGAGCAGTTCTTC. Protein: CASSAESPPYNEQFF. The rearrangement links TRBV9 to TRBJ2-1; D remains ambiguous. The germline V and J ends were trimmed by 3 bases and 4 bases, with 14 bases remaining between them. The germline gives CDR1 SGDLS, CDR2 YYNGEE. The CDR3 spans 15 residues.

The chain uses TRBV18 and TRBJ1-2; D uncertain. Germline V gene sequence: CDR1 KGHSH, CDR2 LQKENI. CDR3 length: 15 residues. V was trimmed by 3 bases and J by 4 bases, leaving 15 bases between them. DNA for the CDR3: TGTGCCAGCTCACCTTACACGCGCGCCCTCTATGGCTACACCTTC. This gives the protein CASSPYTRALYGYTF. Looking up the rest from reference TRBV18 and TRBJ1-2 gives the full variable domain: NAGVMQNPRHLVRRRGQEARLRCSPMKGHSHVYWYRQLPEEGLKFMVYLQKENIIDESGMPKERFSAEFPKEGPSILRIQQVVRGDSAAYFCASSPYTRALYGYTFGSGTRLTVV.

The table lists this clonotype with a few counts. In DNA, the CDR3 is TGTGCCAGCAGGTATAGCGGGCTCTCGAACACCGGGGAGCTGTTTTTT. Translated: CASRYSGLSNTGELFF. V and J are TRBV5-6 and TRBJ2-2, with 7 bases identical to TRBD2. Germline V gives CDR1 SGHDT, CDR2 YYEEEE. Trimming removed 5 bases from V and 0 bases from J; junction bases left unmatched: 7. CDR3 length equals 16 residues.

A few counts support this clonotype. The chain combines TRBV18 with TRBJ2-7, with D uncertain. V lost 0 bases and J 6 bases, leaving 12 bases between the germline ends. The CDR3 has 14 amino acids. From germline, CDR1 is KGHSH and CDR2 LQKENI. The CDR3 sequence is CASSPPGTAGEQYF. In DNA form, the CDR3 reads TGTGCCAGCTCACCACCGGGAACCGCCGGCGAGCAGTACTTC.